Sequencing of this TCR beta chain was carried out in a study of blood T cell repertoires in COVID-19. Sequenced by immunoSEQ multiplex PCR; TCRdb stores in-frame clones only, minus some. This table has about 330,000 clones, roughly 87% appearing once. Germline CDR1 and CDR2: LNHDA and SQIVND (reference sequence). Trimming cost V 2 bases and J 4 bases, with 18 bases left between them. The CDR3 totals 16 residues. The chain has TRBV19 and TRBJ2-7; D might be TRBD2 (6 bases). Sequenced input: peripheral blood. The sequence came from a man aged 30 to 45 with COVID-19, enrolled during active disease. CDR3: CASSIHVPGRKYEQYF. Here the CDR3 DNA reads TGTGCCAGTAGTATACACGTCCCAGGGAGGAAGTACGAGCAGTACTTC.